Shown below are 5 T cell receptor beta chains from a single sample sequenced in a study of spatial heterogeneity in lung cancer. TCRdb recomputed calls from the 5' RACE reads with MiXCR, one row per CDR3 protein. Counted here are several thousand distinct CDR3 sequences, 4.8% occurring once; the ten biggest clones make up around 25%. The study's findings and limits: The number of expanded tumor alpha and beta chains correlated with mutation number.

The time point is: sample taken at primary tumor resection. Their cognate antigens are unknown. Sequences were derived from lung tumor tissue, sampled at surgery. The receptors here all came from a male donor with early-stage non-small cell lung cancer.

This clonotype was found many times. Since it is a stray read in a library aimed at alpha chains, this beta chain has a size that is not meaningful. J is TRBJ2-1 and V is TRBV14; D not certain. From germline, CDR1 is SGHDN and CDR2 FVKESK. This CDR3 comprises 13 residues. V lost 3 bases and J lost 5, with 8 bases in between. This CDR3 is CASSQRIHNEQFF. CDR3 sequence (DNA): TGTGCCAGCAGCCAGAGAATCCACAATGAGCAGTTCTTC.

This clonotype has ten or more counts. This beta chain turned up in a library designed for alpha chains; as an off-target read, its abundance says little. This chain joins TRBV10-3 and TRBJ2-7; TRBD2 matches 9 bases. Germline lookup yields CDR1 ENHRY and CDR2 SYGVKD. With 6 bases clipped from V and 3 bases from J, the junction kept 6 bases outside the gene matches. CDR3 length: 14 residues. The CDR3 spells CAISPSGADYEQYF. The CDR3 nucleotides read TGTGCCATCAGCCCTAGCGGGGCAGACTACGAGCAGTACTTC.

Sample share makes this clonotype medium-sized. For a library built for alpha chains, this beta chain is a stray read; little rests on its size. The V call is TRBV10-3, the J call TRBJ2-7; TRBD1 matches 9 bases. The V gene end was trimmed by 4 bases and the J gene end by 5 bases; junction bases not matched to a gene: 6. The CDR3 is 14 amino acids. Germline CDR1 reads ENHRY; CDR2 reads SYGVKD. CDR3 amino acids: CAISGDREVNEQYF. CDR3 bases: TGTGCCATCAGTGGGGACAGGGAAGTAAACGAGCAGTACTTC.

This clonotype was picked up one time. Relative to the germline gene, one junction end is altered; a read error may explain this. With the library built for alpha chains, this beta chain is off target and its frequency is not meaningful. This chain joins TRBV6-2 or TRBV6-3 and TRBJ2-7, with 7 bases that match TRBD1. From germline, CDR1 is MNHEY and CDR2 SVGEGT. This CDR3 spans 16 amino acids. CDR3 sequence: CASSYHRRDSTYVQYF. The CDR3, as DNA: TGTGCCAGCAGTTACCACCGCCGGGACAGCACCTACGTGCAGTACTTC.

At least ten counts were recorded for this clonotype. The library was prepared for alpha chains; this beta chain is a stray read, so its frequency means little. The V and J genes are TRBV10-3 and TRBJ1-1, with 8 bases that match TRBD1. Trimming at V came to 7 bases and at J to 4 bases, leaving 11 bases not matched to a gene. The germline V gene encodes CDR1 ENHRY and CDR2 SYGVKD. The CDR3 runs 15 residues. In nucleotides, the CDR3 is TGTGCCATCAAGGGGAAGGACAGGGAGGGCACTGAAGCTTTCTTT. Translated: CAIKGKDREGTEAFF.